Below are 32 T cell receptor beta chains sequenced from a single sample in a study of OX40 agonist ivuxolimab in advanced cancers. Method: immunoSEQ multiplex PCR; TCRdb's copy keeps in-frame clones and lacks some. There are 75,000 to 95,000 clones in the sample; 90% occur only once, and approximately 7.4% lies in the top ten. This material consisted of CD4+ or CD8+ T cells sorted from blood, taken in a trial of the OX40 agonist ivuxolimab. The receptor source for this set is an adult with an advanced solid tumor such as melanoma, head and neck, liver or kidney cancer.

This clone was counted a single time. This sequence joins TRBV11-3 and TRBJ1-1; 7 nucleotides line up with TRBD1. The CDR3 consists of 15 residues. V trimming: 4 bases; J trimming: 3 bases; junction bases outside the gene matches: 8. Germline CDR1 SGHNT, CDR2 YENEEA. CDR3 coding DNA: TGTGCCAGCAGCTGGAGGACAGGCGAGGACACTGAAGCTTTCTTT. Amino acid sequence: CASSWRTGEDTEAFF.

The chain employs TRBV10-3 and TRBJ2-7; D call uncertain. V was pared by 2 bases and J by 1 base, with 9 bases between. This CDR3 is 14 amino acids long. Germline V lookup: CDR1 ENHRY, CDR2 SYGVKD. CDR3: CAISEQGRSYEQYF. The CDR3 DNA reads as TGTGCCATCAGTGAGCAAGGACGTTCCTACGAGCAGTACTTC.

The CDR3, as DNA: TGTGCCAGCAGTGAAGCGGATGGGAAAGCTGAAGCTTTCTTT. Translating gives CASSEADGKAEAFF. The chain combines TRBV6-1 with TRBJ1-1, with D hard to call. Germline CDR1 reads MNHNS; CDR2 reads SASEGT. V lost 0 bases and J 6 bases, leaving 11 bases between the germline ends. This CDR3 region has 14 residues.

The CDR3, as DNA: TGCGCCAGCAGTGGTACAGGACAGGGGTTCACAGATACGCAGTATTTT. Its translation is CASSGTGQGFTDTQYF. The chain has TRBV10-2 and TRBJ2-3, with TRBD1 identical over 9 bases. This CDR3 is 16 amino acids long. V shed 4 bases, J shed 2 bases, and the junction held 7 bases outside the gene matches. The germline CDR1 and CDR2 sequences are WSHSY and SAAADI.

Here the CDR3 reads CASSFGLGETQYF. In DNA form, the CDR3 reads TGTGCCAGCAGCTTCGGTCTCGGAGAGACCCAGTACTTC. This chain uses TRBV11-1 with TRBJ2-5, with D uncertain. Germline V lookup: CDR1 SGHAT, CDR2 FQDESV (reference sequence). Trimming shortened V by 3 bases and J by 4 bases, and 9 bases separated the two germline ends. The CDR3 contains 13 residues.

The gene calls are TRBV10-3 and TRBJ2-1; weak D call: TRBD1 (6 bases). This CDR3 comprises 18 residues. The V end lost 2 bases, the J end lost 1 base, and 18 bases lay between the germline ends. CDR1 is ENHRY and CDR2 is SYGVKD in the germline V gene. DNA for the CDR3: TGTGCCATCAGTGAGGGGCCAGGGGCCATGGGGTCCTACAATGAGCAGTTCTTC. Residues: CAISEGPGAMGSYNEQFF.

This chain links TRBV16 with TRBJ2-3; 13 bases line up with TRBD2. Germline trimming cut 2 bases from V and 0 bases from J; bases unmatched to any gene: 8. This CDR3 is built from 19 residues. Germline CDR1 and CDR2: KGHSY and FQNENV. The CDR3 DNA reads TGTGCCAGCAGCCAAACCACGGGACTAGCGGGGACTAGCACAGATACGCAGTATTTT. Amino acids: CASSQTTGLAGTSTDTQYF. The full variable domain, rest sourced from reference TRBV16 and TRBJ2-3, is GEEVAQTPKHLVRGEGQKAKLYCAPIKGHSYVFWYQQVLKNEFKFLISFQNENVFDETGMPKERFSAKCLPNSPCSLEIQATKLEDSAVYFCASSQTTGLAGTSTDTQYFGPGTRLTVL.

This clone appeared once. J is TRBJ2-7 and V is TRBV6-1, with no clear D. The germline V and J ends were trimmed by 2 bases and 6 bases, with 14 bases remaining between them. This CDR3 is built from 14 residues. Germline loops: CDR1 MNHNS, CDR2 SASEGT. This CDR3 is CASSEHGVGVEQYF. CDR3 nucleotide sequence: TGTGCCAGCAGTGAACATGGGGTAGGAGTCGAGCAGTACTTC.

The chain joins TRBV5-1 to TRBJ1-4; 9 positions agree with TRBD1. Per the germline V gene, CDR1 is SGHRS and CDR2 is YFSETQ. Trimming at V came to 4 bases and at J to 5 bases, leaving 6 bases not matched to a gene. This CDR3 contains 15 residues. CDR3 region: CASSPTGGQNEKLFF. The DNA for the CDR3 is TGCGCCAGCAGCCCGACAGGGGGTCAGAATGAAAAACTGTTTTTT.

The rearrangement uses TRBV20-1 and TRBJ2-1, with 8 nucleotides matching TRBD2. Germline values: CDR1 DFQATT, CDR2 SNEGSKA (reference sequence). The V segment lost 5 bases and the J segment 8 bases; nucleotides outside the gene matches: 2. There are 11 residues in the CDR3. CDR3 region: CSAPSGYEQFF. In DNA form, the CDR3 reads TGCAGTGCTCCTAGCGGGTATGAGCAGTTCTTC.

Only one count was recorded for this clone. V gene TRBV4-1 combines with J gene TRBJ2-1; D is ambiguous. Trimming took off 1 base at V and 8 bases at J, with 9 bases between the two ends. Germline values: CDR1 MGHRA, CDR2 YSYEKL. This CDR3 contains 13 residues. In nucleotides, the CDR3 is TGCGCCAGCAGCCAAGTACAGCGCCATGAGCAGTTCTTC. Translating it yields CASSQVQRHEQFF.

CDR3 in amino acids: CASSLLAYEQYF. CDR3 DNA: TGTGCCAGCAGCTTATTGGCCTACGAGCAGTACTTC. The J gene is TRBJ2-7, the V gene TRBV7-2; D gene unclear. This CDR3 region has 12 residues. Germline CDR1 is SGHTA and CDR2 is FQGNSA. V lost 2 bases and J 2 bases, leaving 4 bases between the germline ends.

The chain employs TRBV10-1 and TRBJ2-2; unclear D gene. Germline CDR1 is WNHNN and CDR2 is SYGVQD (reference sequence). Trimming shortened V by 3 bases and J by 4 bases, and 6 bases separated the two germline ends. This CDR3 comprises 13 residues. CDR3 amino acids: CASSDWGTGELFF. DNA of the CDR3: TGCGCCAGCAGTGATTGGGGCACCGGGGAGCTGTTTTTT.

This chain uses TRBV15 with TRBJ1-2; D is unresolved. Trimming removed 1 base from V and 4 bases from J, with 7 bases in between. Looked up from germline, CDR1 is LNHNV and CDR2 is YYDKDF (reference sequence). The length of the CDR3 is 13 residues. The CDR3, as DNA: TGTGCCACCAGCAGAGGCGGAAGCTATGGCTACACCTTC. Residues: CATSRGGSYGYTF.

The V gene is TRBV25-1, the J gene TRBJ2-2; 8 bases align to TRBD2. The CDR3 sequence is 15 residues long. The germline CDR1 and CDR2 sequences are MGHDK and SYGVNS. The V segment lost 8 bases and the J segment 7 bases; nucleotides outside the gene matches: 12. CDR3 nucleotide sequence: TGTGCCAGCCTGGGCAGCGGGAGAGCTGGCGGGGAGCTGTTTTTT. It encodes CASLGSGRAGGELFF.

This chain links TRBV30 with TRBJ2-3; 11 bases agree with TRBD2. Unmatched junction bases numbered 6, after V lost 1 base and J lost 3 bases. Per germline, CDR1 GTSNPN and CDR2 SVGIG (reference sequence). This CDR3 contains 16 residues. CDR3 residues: CAWSGLLAGETDTQYF. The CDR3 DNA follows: TGTGCCTGGAGTGGCCTACTAGCGGGAGAGACAGATACGCAGTATTTT.

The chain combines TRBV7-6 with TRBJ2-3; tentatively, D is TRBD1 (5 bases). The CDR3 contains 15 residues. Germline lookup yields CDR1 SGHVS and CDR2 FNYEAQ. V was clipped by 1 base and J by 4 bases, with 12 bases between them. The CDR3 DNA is TGTGCCAGCAGCTTAGGAGACAGATGGGCAGATACGCAGTATTTT. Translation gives CASSLGDRWADTQYF.

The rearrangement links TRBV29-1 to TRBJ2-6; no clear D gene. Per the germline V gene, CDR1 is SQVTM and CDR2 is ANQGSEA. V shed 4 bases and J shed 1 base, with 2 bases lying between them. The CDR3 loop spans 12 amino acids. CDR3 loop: CSVGSGANVLTF. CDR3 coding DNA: TGCAGCGTTGGTTCTGGGGCCAACGTCCTGACTTTC.

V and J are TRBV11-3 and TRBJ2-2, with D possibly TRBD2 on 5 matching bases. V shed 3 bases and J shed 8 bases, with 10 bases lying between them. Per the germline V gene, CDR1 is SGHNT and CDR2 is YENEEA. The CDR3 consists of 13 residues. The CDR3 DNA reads TGTGCCAGCAGCTTGGTCACTAGGGGGGAGCTGTTTTTT. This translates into CASSLVTRGELFF.

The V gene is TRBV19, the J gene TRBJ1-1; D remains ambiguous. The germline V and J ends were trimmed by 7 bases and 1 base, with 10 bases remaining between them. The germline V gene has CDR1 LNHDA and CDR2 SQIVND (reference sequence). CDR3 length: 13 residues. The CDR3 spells CASTSHPNTEAFF. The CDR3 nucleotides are TGTGCCAGTACCTCTCATCCGAACACTGAAGCTTTCTTT.

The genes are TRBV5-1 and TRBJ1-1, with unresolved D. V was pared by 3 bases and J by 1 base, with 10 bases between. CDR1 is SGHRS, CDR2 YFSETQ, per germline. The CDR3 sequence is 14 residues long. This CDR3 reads CASSSMDSNTEAFF. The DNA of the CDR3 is TGCGCCAGCAGCTCCATGGACTCGAACACTGAAGCTTTCTTT.

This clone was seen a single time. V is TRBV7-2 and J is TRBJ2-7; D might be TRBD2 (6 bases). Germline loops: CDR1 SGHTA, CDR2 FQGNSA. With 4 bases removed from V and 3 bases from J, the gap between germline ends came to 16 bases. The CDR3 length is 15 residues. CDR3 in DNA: TGTGCCAGCAGCTCTTATGCCGGGAGTAGCTACGAGCAGTACTTC. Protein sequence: CASSSYAGSSYEQYF.

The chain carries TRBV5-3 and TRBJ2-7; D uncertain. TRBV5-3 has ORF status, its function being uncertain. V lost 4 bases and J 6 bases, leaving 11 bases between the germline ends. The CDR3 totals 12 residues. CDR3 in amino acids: CARSSESCEQYF. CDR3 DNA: TGTGCCAGAAGCAGCGAATCTTGCGAGCAGTACTTC.

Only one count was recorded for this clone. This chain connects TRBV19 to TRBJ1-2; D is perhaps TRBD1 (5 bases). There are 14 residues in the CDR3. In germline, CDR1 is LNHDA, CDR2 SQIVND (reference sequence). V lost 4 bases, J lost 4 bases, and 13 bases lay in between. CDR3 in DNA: TGTGCCAGTAGTAGGCAGGGTACAGGCTATGGCTACACCTTC. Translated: CASSRQGTGYGYTF.

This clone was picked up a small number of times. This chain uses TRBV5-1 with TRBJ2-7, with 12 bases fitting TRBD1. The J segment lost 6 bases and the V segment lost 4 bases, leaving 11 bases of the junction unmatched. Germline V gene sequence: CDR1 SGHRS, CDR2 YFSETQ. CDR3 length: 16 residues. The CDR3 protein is CASSGDRGLGWGEQYF. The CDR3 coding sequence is TGCGCCAGCAGCGGGGACAGGGGGCTTGGTTGGGGCGAGCAGTACTTC.

The DNA of the CDR3 is TGCGCCAGCAGCTTGGCAGCAATAACCACCTCCTACAATGAGCAGTTCTTC. It specifies CASSLAAITTSYNEQFF. The J gene is TRBJ2-1, the V gene TRBV5-1, with D hard to call. This CDR3 is 17 amino acids long. Trimming left V 0 bases short and J 0 bases short, with 13 bases between. Germline V gene data show CDR1 as SGHRS and CDR2 as YFSETQ.

CDR3: CASSGVVRAGKDDEQFF. CDR3 DNA sequence: TGTGCCAGCAGTGGGGTGGTTAGGGCAGGGAAAGATGATGAGCAGTTCTTC. The chain carries TRBV2 and TRBJ2-1; maybe TRBD1 (5 bases). The germline V gene encodes CDR1 SNHLY and CDR2 FYNNEI. The CDR3 contains 17 residues. V lost 4 bases and J lost 8, with 24 bases in between.

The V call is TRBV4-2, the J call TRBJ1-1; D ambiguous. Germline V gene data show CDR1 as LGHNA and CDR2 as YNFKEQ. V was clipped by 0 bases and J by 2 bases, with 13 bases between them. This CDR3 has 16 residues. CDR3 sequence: CASSQDFSLVNTEAFF. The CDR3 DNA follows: TGTGCCAGCAGCCAAGATTTTTCCCTAGTCAACACTGAAGCTTTCTTT.

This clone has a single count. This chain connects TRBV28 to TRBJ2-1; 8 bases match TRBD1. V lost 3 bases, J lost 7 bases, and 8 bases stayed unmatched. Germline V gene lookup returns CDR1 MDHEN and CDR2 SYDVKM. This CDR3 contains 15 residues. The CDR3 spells CASSLAGGILNEQFF. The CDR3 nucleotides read TGTGCCAGCAGTTTGGCAGGGGGCATCCTAAATGAGCAGTTCTTC.

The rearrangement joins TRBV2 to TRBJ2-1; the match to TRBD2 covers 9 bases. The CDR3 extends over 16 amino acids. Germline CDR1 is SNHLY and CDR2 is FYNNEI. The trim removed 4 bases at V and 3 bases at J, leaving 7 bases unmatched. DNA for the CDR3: TGTGCCAGCAGTGCCACCGGGACTAGCCACTACAATGAGCAGTTCTTC. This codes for CASSATGTSHYNEQFF.

The CDR3 here is CASSGPGGGGGRETQYF. In nucleotides, the CDR3 is TGTGCCAGCTCCGGACCTGGCGGCGGGGGCGGTAGGGAGACCCAGTACTTC. This chain uses TRBV18 with TRBJ2-5; D may be TRBD2 (7 bases). CDR3 length equals 17 residues. Trimming took 6 bases from V and 5 from J, leaving 25 bases between them. Germline loops: CDR1 KGHSH, CDR2 LQKENI.

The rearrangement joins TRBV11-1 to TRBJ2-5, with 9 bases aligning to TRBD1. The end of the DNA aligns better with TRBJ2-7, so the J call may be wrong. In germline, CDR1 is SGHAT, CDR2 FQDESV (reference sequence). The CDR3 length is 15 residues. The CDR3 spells CASSAHRGQDYEQYF. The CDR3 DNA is TGTGCCAGCAGCGCTCACAGGGGGCAAGACTACGAGCAGTACTTC.